This is a list of T cell receptor beta chains from one sample in a study of T cell responses to AZD1222 COVID-19 vaccine. Method: immunoSEQ multiplex PCR; TCRdb's copy keeps in-frame clones and lacks some. The sample lists 100,000 to 150,000 clones, around 89% seen once, with 4.2% in the top ten. The sequences come from peripheral blood, collected on day 0 of AZD1222 vaccination. The receptors were gathered from an adult in good health. CDR3s leave out the opening cysteine and the closing phenylalanine or tryptophan.

TRBJ1-4 TRBV13 ASSLGAGDEKLF
TRBJ2-7 TRBV7-9 ASSLRREGQY
TRBJ2-7 TRBV11-2 ASSLERGSSYEQY
TRBJ2-1 TRBV24-1 AALNGTSGRVDEQF
TRBJ2-7 TRBV7-9 ASSLELGRTYEQY
TRBJ1-1 TRBV7-2 ASTPRQGGRNTEAF
TRBJ2-7 TRBV28 ASSLFTYEQY
TRBJ2-7 TRBV27 ASSPWGGSGNEQY
TRBJ2-1 TRBV7-2 ASSLGGPRANEQF
TRBJ2-1 TRBV24-1 ATSDSYSGRAYNEQF
TRBJ2-1 TRBV10-1 ASGAGENSNEQF
TRBJ2-1 TRBV24-1 ATSDRGGSYNEQF
TRBJ1-5 TRBV30 AYSDRVDQPQH
TRBJ2-7 TRBV5-1 ASSLDGLVQY
TRBJ2-7 TRBV27 ASSLLTGQGYEQY
TRBJ2-7 TRBV9 ASRDTGTGVYEQY
TRBJ2-2 TRBV9 ASSLRTSGATGELF
TRBJ1-1 TRBV28 ASSTQGQGFTEAF
TRBJ2-1 TRBV3-1/TRBV3-2 ASSQDPGNEQF
TRBJ1-5 TRBV6-5 ASSSDRGGNQPQH
TRBJ1-1 TRBV30 AWSPPPGNTEAF
TRBJ1-5 TRBV6-4 ASSDLVYQPQH
TRBJ1-1 TRBV29-1 SVVEGKVTEAF
TRBJ2-2 TRBV6-5 ASSYYRDTGELF
TRBJ1-4 TRBV3-1/TRBV3-2 ASMQTGRDGEKLF
TRBJ2-7 TRBV12-3/TRBV12-4 ASSFGGNEQY
TRBJ1-2 TRBV4-1 ASSHFSYGYT
TRBJ2-7 TRBV6-5 ASSYSRGPGAFEQY
TRBJ1-2 TRBV28 ASSPFRRGGGAYGYT
TRBJ1-5 TRBV9 ASSRDPDQPQH
TRBJ2-7 TRBV7-6 ASSRGTSGLLSSYEQY
TRBJ1-1 TRBV9 ASSVGGQGESSEAF
TRBJ2-1 TRBV28 ASSLKKGLAGSEQF
TRBJ1-5 TRBV7-8 ASSLAANSNQPQH
TRBJ1-2 TRBV9 ASSPTDRQRMYGYT
TRBJ1-2 TRBV19 ASSRQGTLGYT
TRBJ2-7 TRBV19 ASTSGYEQY
TRBJ2-1 TRBV6-1 ASSEIRWENEQF
TRBJ1-1 TRBV28 ATRTGEMNTEAF
TRBJ1-2 TRBV5-1 ASSSQGGTDGYT
TRBJ2-7 TRBV28 ASSPTGGGSYEQY
TRBJ1-3 TRBV19 ASGPRTGRNTIY
TRBJ2-7 TRBV7-9 ASSPRGPLSGEQY
TRBJ2-7 TRBV6-5 ASSPGGLGEQY
TRBJ2-2 TRBV6-5 ASSYSTGLNTGELF
TRBJ2-7 TRBV3-1/TRBV3-2 ASSQYIEAGGFYEQY
TRBJ2-6 TRBV6-6 ASSLQGQGAAGANVLT
TRBJ2-1 TRBV4-2 ASSHPSDFYNEQF
TRBJ1-2 TRBV11-2 ASSSQTADYGYT
TRBJ2-1 TRBV9 ASSVQSRTVNNEQF
TRBJ2-1 TRBV24-1 ATSDKLGALNEQF